This T cell receptor beta chain was profiled in a study of shared clonotypes between healthy human individuals (dated by TCRdb to about 2020). Regarding the complete study: A few men and two women, aged 18 to 49 years, made up the cohort. Per donor, three plates each were used for CD4 naive and CD4 memory, two for CD8 naive, and one for CD8 memory. Libraries were prepared and TCR repertoires were sequenced by different laboratories using diverse techniques, in order to increase sequencing depth and limit assay-specific biases. The study deeply sequenced blood TCR repertoires of five healthy adults to estimate repertoire size and the extent of clonotype sharing between individuals. Each donor's leukapheresis produced roughly between roughly 0.85 and 9.5 billion PBMCs.

A note on this clone: Its antigen remains undetermined. Qualities for individual bases were not recorded, and no much larger clone is one base off.

The donors were healthy, HIV-negative adults with no recently reported acute infections or vaccinations. Every donor was a Caucasian adult living in Nashville, Tennessee, USA. CD4+ T cells were enriched by magnetic negative selection; naive cells were then positively selected on CD45RA, and the negative fraction formed the memory subset. After blood collection by leukapheresis, PBMCs were isolated using Ficoll-Histopaque density gradient centrifugation and then cryopreserved in the vapor phase of liquid nitrogen. Analytical flow cytometry was used to check the purity and quantity of each magnetically sorted T cell population. Genomic DNA was isolated from each sorted fraction and quantified by UV absorbance on a Nanodrop 2000c. The investigation overall reported the following: Roughly 5% of naive CD4, 3.5% of naive CD8, around 2.3% of memory CD4, and 0.4% of memory CD8 clonotypes were shared across a few donors. Naive subsets generally had larger estimated clonotype richness than memory subsets did. The genetic and exposure-history diversity represented was limited by the small number of donors. Rarefaction of sorted-subset datasets indicated incomplete sequencing despite the large sequencing depth. Higher generation probabilities were observed for clonotypes shared by all four sorted-subset donors than for non-shared clonotypes. Pairwise subsampling led to the expectation that sequencing depth would affect the degree of clonotype sharing among donors. Only blood was sampled, and tissue TCR repertoires likely differ from those in blood.

Reading from cysteine to phenylalanine, the CDR3 counts 15 amino acids. Only the CDR3 portion is preserved as DNA: 45 bases, with reading frame beginning at the first base. The germline V gene specifies SGHTA as CDR1 and FQGNSA as CDR2. The germline V end is reduced by 5 bases and the J end by 3 bases; junction bases left unmatched: 6. Using the deep immunoSEQ assay, TCR CDR3 regions were amplified from genomic DNA by multiplex PCR. Genomic DNA extracted from each cell subset was distributed evenly over all wells of several immunoSEQ 96-well plates, and each plate served as one replicate. For sorted subsets, each replicate PCR was loaded with around 200 ng genomic DNA, equivalent to 25,000 to 30,000 T cell genomes. Purified libraries were quantified with a Qubit 3.0 fluorometer, sized on a Bioanalyzer 2100, and re-quantified with the KAPA Library Quantification kit. Each immunoSEQ 96-well plate was sequenced on its own single-read 150-cycle Illumina NextSeq 550 flow cell. The source study handled its data this way. Because only junctional sequences without quality scores were contained in the immunoSEQ output, filtering matching that applied to full-length reads could not be performed. To assign V/J genes and CDR3, sequences were annotated against IMGT germline references using PyIR, a Python wrapper for IgBLAST v1.9. Reads were filtered out if the reads had weak V/J assignments (E-value above 1e-6), no CDR3, stop codons, out-of-frame junctions, or ambiguous translated residues. V3J clonotypes were defined by identical inferred V gene, J gene, and CDR3 amino acid sequence. Percentage overlap between repertoires was computed as shared unique clonotypes divided by the size of the smaller repertoire. Repertoire richness was assessed with RTK rarefaction, the Chao1 estimator, and Recon v2.1 estimates of unobserved clonotypes. Generation probabilities were computed with OLGA for all TCRbeta clonotypes obtained by the gDNA method from several donors. TCRdb retrieved this table from immuneACCESS and kept in-frame rearrangements only. Not all clones are present; in checked studies, unresolved V genes account for under half, and no reason is known for the remainder. From that table come the V and J calls and clone size; the DNA was used to work out D and trimming. The sample has about 2 million clones on record, 85% to 95% of them singletons. The top ten hold under 0.15% of the sample.

Sequences were obtained from naive CD4+ T cells sorted from blood. What this sample's cell subset or site label stands for: CD45RA+ positively selected. The receptor was isolated from a man aged 18-30 years in good health. Rearrangement joined TRBV7-2 to TRBJ1-5; TRBD1 lines up with 8 middle nucleotides. The CDR3 region has the sequence CASSGQGSNNQPQHF. The bases read TGTGCCAGCAGCGGACAGGGTAGTAACAATCAGCCCCAGCATTTT.